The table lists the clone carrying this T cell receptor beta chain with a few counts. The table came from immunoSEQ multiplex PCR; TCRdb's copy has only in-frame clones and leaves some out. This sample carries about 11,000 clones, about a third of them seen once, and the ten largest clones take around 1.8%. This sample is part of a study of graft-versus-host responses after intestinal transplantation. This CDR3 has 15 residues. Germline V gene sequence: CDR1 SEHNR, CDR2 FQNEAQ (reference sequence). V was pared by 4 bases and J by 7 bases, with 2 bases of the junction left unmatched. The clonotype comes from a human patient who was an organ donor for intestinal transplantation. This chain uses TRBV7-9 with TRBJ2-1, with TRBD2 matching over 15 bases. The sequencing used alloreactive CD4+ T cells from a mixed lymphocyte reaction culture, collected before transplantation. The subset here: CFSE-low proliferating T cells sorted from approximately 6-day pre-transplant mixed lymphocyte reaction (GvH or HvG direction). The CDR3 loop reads CASSWTSGGANEQFF. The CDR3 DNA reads TGTGCCAGCAGCTGGACTAGCGGGGGGGCTAATGAGCAGTTCTTC. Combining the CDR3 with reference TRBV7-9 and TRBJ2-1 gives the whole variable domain DTGVSQNPRHKITKRGQNVTFRCDPISEHNRLYWYRQTLGQGPEFLTYFQNEAQLEKSRLLSDRFSAERPKGSFSTLEIQRTEQGDSAMYLCASSWTSGGANEQFFGPGTRLTVL.